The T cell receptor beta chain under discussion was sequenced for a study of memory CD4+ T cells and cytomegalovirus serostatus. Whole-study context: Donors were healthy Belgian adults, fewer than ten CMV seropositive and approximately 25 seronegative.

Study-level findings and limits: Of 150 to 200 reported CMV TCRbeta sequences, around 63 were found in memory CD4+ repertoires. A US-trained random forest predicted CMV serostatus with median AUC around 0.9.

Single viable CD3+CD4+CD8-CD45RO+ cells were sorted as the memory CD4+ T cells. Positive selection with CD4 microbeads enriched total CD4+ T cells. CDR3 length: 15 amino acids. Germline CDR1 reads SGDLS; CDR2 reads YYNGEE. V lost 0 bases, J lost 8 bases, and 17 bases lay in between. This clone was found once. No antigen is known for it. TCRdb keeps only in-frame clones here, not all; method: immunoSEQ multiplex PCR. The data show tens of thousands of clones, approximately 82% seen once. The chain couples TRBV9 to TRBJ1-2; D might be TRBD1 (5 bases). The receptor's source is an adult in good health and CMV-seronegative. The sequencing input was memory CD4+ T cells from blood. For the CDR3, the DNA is TGTGCCAGCAGCGTAGGCCTACTCAGGGAGACCGGCTACACCTTC. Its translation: CASSVGLLRETGYTF.